This T cell receptor (beta chain) was documented in a study of liver allograft versus peripheral blood T cells. Study as a whole: What was compared were the T cell receptor repertoires in transplanted livers and those in the peripheral blood of recipients.

CDR3 size: 14 residues. Trimming at V came to 5 bases and at J to 5 bases, leaving 6 bases not matched to a gene. CDR1 LNHDA and CDR2 SQIVND come from the germline V gene (reference sequence). Each CDR3 protein is one row after TCRdb ran MiXCR on the reads. The sample consists of more than 10,000 distinct CDR3 sequences, 25% to 35% of them appearing once. Study results and limitations: Liver allograft T cell receptor repertoires were reported to differ from peripheral blood repertoires.

By frequency in the sample, this clonotype is medium-sized. The antigen remains undetermined. The TCR originated in a human patient who had a liver transplant. Some T cells here may be from the graft donor. The rearrangement uses TRBV19 and TRBJ1-1, with TRBD1 matching over 9 bases. The CDR3 spells CASSVDRGSTEAFF. The CDR3 DNA follows: TGTGCCAGTAGTGTTGACAGGGGGAGTACTGAAGCTTTCTTT.